This section outlines one T cell receptor (beta chain) sequence together with its context. Its antigen is still unknown. Thawed unstimulated PBMCs were FACS-sorted by CD3, CD4 and CD8 into two populations. The data derive from a study of T cell clones after liver transplantation. Study-wide findings and caveats: Small, mixed patient groups and varying post-transplant times limit these conclusions.

TCRdb keeps only in-frame clones here, not all; method: immunoSEQ multiplex PCR. The profile shows tens of thousands of clones, around four fifths of them singletons. This TCR came from a human patient who received a liver transplant. Some T cells may be graft donor cells. Sequencing was performed on CD4+ T cells from blood, taken at the 22-month timepoint.

The CDR3 reads CASSEEGTALFF. In DNA form, the CDR3 reads TGTGCCAGCAGTGAAGAGGGGACGGCGCTGTTTTTT. The rearrangement joins TRBV2 to TRBJ2-2, with D possibly being TRBD1 or TRBD2 (5 bases each). CDR1 is SNHLY, CDR2 FYNNEI, per germline. This CDR3 spans 12 amino acids. V was clipped by 1 base and J by 13 bases, with 10 bases between them.